One and the same sample provided the 24 T cell receptor beta chains below, sequenced in a study of blood T cell repertoires in COVID-19. Using immunoSEQ multiplex PCR, the repertoire was profiled, and TCRdb retains in-frame clones only, with some absent. Of about 190,000 clones listed, approximately 91% were seen once; the top ten hold 2.1%. The sequenced material came from peripheral blood. Source of these receptors: a man aged 65 to 85 with active or convalescent COVID-19.

V usage is TRBV11-2 and J usage is TRBJ2-7; D call uncertain. CDR3 length: 14 residues. Trimming stripped 0 bases from V and 0 bases from J, with 6 bases between. Germline loops: CDR1 SGHAT, CDR2 FQNNGV. Here the CDR3 reads CASSLDASSYEQYF. The CDR3 DNA is TGTGCCAGCAGCTTAGATGCCAGCTCCTACGAGCAGTACTTC.

This chain joins TRBV28 and TRBJ1-1; possible D gene TRBD1, 6 bases. Trimming cost V 3 bases and J 2 bases, with 25 bases left between them. CDR3 size: 19 residues. Germline lookup yields CDR1 MDHEN and CDR2 SYDVKM. CDR3 in DNA: TGTGCCAGCAGTTTTAAAAGGCAGGACAGCAAGCCGAAAAACACTGAAGCTTTCTTT. Amino acid sequence: CASSFKRQDSKPKNTEAFF.

This sequence joins TRBV9 and TRBJ2-3, with D possibly being TRBD2 (6 bases). V lost 0 bases to trimming and J lost 10 bases, with 15 bases between them. Germline V gives CDR1 SGDLS, CDR2 YYNGEE. The CDR3 sequence is 14 residues long. DNA of the CDR3: TGTGCCAGCAGCGTAGGACTAGGCGTCGCGTCGCAGTATTTT. Translating it yields CASSVGLGVASQYF.

The CDR3 coding sequence is TGTGCCAGCAGCTGGGCGGGGAGGAACACTGAAGCTTTCTTT. Its protein is CASSWAGRNTEAFF. The chain joins TRBV5-8 to TRBJ1-1; D remains ambiguous. CDR1 SGHTS and CDR2 YDEGEE come from the germline V gene. The V gene lost 3 bases and the J gene lost 1 base, with 10 bases spanning the gap. This CDR3 has 14 amino acids.

This chain joins TRBV4-3 and TRBJ2-1; D is unclear. This CDR3 comprises 12 residues. V lost 3 bases and J lost 8, with 8 bases in between. Per germline, CDR1 LGHNA and CDR2 YSLEER. The CDR3: CASSHTTDEQFF. For the CDR3, the DNA is TGCGCCAGCAGCCATACTACGGATGAGCAGTTCTTC.

The V call is TRBV11-2, the J call TRBJ1-5; a possible D gene is TRBD1 (6 bases). The CDR3 is 14 residues long. Germline assignment: CDR1 SGHAT and CDR2 FQNNGV. V was cut by 5 bases and J by 6 bases, with 14 bases left in between. DNA of the CDR3: TGTGCCAGCAGCGGCGCCCAACAGGGTCAGCCCCAGCATTTT. The encoded protein is CASSGAQQGQPQHF.

The chain employs TRBV28 and TRBJ1-5, with D hard to call. Germline CDR1 MDHEN, CDR2 SYDVKM. V lost 6 bases to trimming and J lost 0 bases, with 12 bases between them. The CDR3 length is 15 residues. The DNA of the CDR3 is TGTGCCAGCAGCACGTTCCCAGGTAGCAATCAGCCCCAGCATTTT. Its translation is CASSTFPGSNQPQHF.

The genes are TRBV3-1 (or the pseudogene TRBV3-2) and TRBJ1-2; TRBD1 aligns across 7 bases. Germline values: CDR1 LGHDT, CDR2 YNNKEL (reference sequence). CDR3 length: 13 residues. Trimming cost V 0 bases and J 13 bases; bases outside gene matches: 8. The CDR3 sequence: CASSQDTGVSITF. The CDR3 bases are TGTGCCAGCAGCCAAGACACAGGGGTCTCGATCACCTTC.

V gene TRBV4-3 combines with J gene TRBJ1-2; a possible D gene is TRBD1 (6 bases). Germline CDR1 LGHNA, CDR2 YSLEER. V shed 4 bases and J shed 5 bases, with 17 bases lying between them. The CDR3 extends over 15 amino acids. For the CDR3, the DNA is TGCGCCAGCAGCCGCGCAACAGGGCCGCCTTATGGCTACACCTTC. Translating it yields CASSRATGPPYGYTF.

This clone has only a few counts. In nucleotides, the CDR3 is TGTGCCAGCAGAAAGGGCAGGGGTGATTACGAGCAGTACTTC. Protein: CASRKGRGDYEQYF. The chain carries TRBV2 and TRBJ2-7; perhaps TRBD1 as D (6 bases). The CDR3 sequence is 14 residues long. Germline V gene data show CDR1 as SNHLY and CDR2 as FYNNEI. The V and J ends lost 6 bases and 4 bases respectively, with 16 bases between them.

The rearrangement joins TRBV28 to TRBJ1-2, with D possibly matching TRBD1 (5 bases). Germline V gene sequence: CDR1 MDHEN, CDR2 SYDVKM. The V end lost 6 bases, the J end lost 0 bases, and 14 bases lay between the germline ends. CDR3 length equals 15 residues. As DNA, the CDR3 is TGTGCCAGCAGGTCAGACAGTACGGCTAACTATGGCTACACCTTC. It encodes CASRSDSTANYGYTF.

The genes are TRBV19 and TRBJ2-5, with 9 positions matching TRBD1. V dropped 4 bases and J dropped 1; count of bases not matched to a gene: 7. The germline gives CDR1 LNHDA, CDR2 SQIVND (reference sequence). The CDR3 is 16 residues long. The CDR3 protein is CASSRGQGRGQETQYF. The CDR3 bases are TGTGCCAGTAGTAGGGGACAGGGTCGGGGCCAAGAGACCCAGTACTTC.

This sequence joins TRBV7-7 and TRBJ2-5, with D possibly matching TRBD2 (5 bases). Per the germline V gene, CDR1 is SSHAT and CDR2 is FNYEAQ (reference sequence). The CDR3 loop spans 15 amino acids. V was shortened by 0 bases and J by 1 base, with 9 bases between the two germline ends. The CDR3 region is CASSLAGLFQETQYF. The CDR3 DNA reads TGTGCCAGCAGCTTAGCCGGACTCTTCCAAGAGACCCAGTACTTC.

This clone was seen once. V usage is TRBV3-1 (or the pseudogene TRBV3-2) and J usage is TRBJ1-1, with TRBD1 matching over 9 bases. Looked up from germline, CDR1 is LGHDT and CDR2 is YNNKEL (reference sequence). The CDR3 is 14 residues long. V shed 6 bases, J shed 7 bases, and the junction held 9 bases outside the gene matches. In DNA form, the CDR3 reads TGTGCCAGCAGTAAAGCAGGGACAGGGCGTGAAGCTTTCTTT. Its translation: CASSKAGTGREAFF.

The chain employs TRBV7-9 and TRBJ1-2, with D possibly matching TRBD1 (6 bases). The V gene lost 8 bases and the J gene lost 2 bases, with 15 bases spanning the gap. From germline, CDR1 is SEHNR and CDR2 FQNEAQ (reference sequence). The CDR3 is made up of 14 amino acids. Here the CDR3 DNA reads TGTGCCAGCGCCCGGGGGGCGTCGAACTATGGCTACACCTTC. Its translation: CASARGASNYGYTF.

The chain recombines TRBV2 with TRBJ1-1; D not resolved. CDR1 and CDR2 (germline): SNHLY, FYNNEI. The V end was cut by 6 bases, the J end by 0 bases, with 8 bases between. The CDR3 is made up of 13 amino acids. The CDR3 spells CASRDGVNTEAFF. As DNA, the CDR3 is TGTGCCAGCAGAGACGGAGTGAACACTGAAGCTTTCTTT.

The rearrangement links TRBV5-1 to TRBJ2-7; TRBD2 aligns across 13 bases. The germline V gene has CDR1 SGHRS and CDR2 YFSETQ. This CDR3 spans 16 amino acids. V was pared by 4 bases and J by 3 bases, with 7 bases of the junction left unmatched. Here the CDR3 reads CASSTGTSGKYYEQYF. The CDR3 DNA reads TGCGCCAGCAGCACCGGGACTAGCGGGAAATACTACGAGCAGTACTTC.

In DNA, the CDR3 is TGTGCCAGCAGCTTATTTCAGGGAGAGACCCAGTACTTC. Protein sequence: CASSLFQGETQYF. The gene calls are TRBV7-2 and TRBJ2-5; D possibly corresponds to TRBD1 (5 bases). Germline CDR1 reads SGHTA; CDR2 reads FQGNSA. Trimming cost V 2 bases and J 4 bases, with 8 bases left between them. CDR3 length: 13 amino acids.

V gene TRBV7-2 combines with J gene TRBJ2-5; TRBD2 aligns across 7 bases. Germline V gene lookup returns CDR1 SGHTA and CDR2 FQGNSA. Trimming removed 3 bases from V and 0 bases from J; junction bases left unmatched: 1. This CDR3 is built from 14 residues. The chain's CDR3 is CASSLGGYQETQYF. In DNA form, the CDR3 reads TGTGCCAGCAGCTTGGGGGGGTACCAAGAGACCCAGTACTTC.

The V gene is TRBV6-1, the J gene TRBJ2-2, with 9 bases aligning to TRBD1. CDR3 size: 18 residues. Trimming cost V 4 bases and J 4 bases; bases outside gene matches: 13. Germline assignment: CDR1 MNHNS and CDR2 SASEGT. The CDR3 DNA sequence: TGTGCCAGCAGTGCCTACCCCCCGGGACAGGGATCCACCGGGGAGCTGTTTTTT. Translating it yields CASSAYPPGQGSTGELFF.

This clone was observed a single time. The chain employs TRBV11-3 and TRBJ2-3; 8 bases are a match to TRBD1. The ends lost 0 bases at V and 9 bases at J; junction bases unmatched: 2. CDR1 is SGHNT and CDR2 is YENEEA in the germline V gene. The CDR3 spans 13 residues. The CDR3 nucleotides are TGTGCCAGCAGCTTAGAGGACAGGGCCACGCAGTATTTT. Translated, it gives CASSLEDRATQYF. The whole variable domain, filled in from reference TRBV11-3 and TRBJ2-3, reads EAGVVQSPRYKIIEKKQPVAFWCNPISGHNTLYWYLQNLGQGPELLIRYENEEAVDDSQLPKDRFSAERLKGVDSTLKIQPAELGDSAVYLCASSLEDRATQYFGPGTRLTVL.

This chain joins TRBV10-2 and TRBJ2-3; D is perhaps TRBD2 (5 bases). The germline V and J ends were trimmed by 6 bases and 8 bases, with 18 bases remaining between them. CDR3 size: 14 residues. Germline V CDR1 and CDR2: WSHSY, SAAADI. The CDR3 sequence: CASRDLGQIRTQYF. The DNA for the CDR3 is TGCGCCAGCAGGGACTTAGGGCAGATACGTACGCAGTATTTT.

The CDR3 DNA sequence: TGTGCCAGCAGCCTTACATCCTCCTACAATGAGCAGTTCTTC. This codes for CASSLTSSYNEQFF. The chain carries TRBV5-4 and TRBJ2-1; D call uncertain. CDR1 and CDR2 (germline): SGHNT, YYREEE (reference sequence). The CDR3 is made up of 14 amino acids. V was pared by 4 bases and J by 0 bases, with 8 bases between.

This rearrangement joins TRBV28 to TRBJ2-3; TRBD2 matches 15 bases. V was clipped by 11 bases and J by 0 bases; unmatched bases: 9. The CDR3 is 17 residues long. CDR1 and CDR2 from the germline V gene are MDHEN and SYDVKM. DNA of the CDR3: TGTGCCTCCCAGGGGACTAGCGGGGGGTCTAGCACAGATACGCAGTATTTT. This encodes CASQGTSGGSSTDTQYF.